These 21 T cell receptor beta chains were all obtained from the same sample, sequenced in a study of CD8+ T cells in alopecia areata. The treatment here: oral pan-JAK inhibitor, 5-10 mg twice daily. In each case, RNA was isolated and then reverse transcribed into cDNA as the sequencing template. Measured with immunoSEQ multiplex PCR; TCRdb has only the in-frame clones, and not every one. The sample holds some 99,000 clones, about 58% seen once. The source was CD8+ T cells sorted from blood, collected at week 4, from a patient treated with tofacitinib. These receptors were taken from a human donor with alopecia areata.

The chain couples TRBV27 to TRBJ2-1; no reliable D call. The CDR3 length is 14 residues. V shed 6 bases and J shed 6 bases, with 15 bases lying between them. Germline V gene lookup returns CDR1 MNHEY and CDR2 SMNVEV (reference sequence). The CDR3 sequence: CASSTLIGTNEQFF. CDR3 coding DNA: TGTGCCAGCAGCACCCTCATAGGAACCAATGAGCAGTTCTTC.

The rearrangement uses TRBV2 and TRBJ2-6; 11 bases agree with TRBD1. This CDR3 contains 17 residues. V was clipped by 6 bases and J by 0 bases; unmatched bases: 4. CDR1 is SNHLY and CDR2 is FYNNEI in the germline V gene. The CDR3 protein is CASRRGQGGSGANVLTF. The CDR3 coding sequence is TGTGCCAGCAGGAGGGGACAGGGGGGCTCTGGGGCCAACGTCCTGACTTTC.

In nucleotides, the CDR3 is TGTGCCAGCAGCTCCGCGGCAGGACTTGAAGCTTTCTTT. Its translation: CASSSAAGLEAFF. The rearrangement joins TRBV7-9 to TRBJ1-1; D unresolved. V was trimmed by 4 bases and J by 7 bases, leaving 13 bases between them. Germline V gene lookup returns CDR1 SEHNR and CDR2 FQNEAQ (reference sequence). The CDR3 length is 13 residues.

The J gene is TRBJ1-1, the V gene TRBV13; no clear D gene. This CDR3 is 15 amino acids long. Trimming left V 1 base short and J 0 bases short, with 9 bases between. Germline CDR1 PRHDT, CDR2 FYEKMQ (reference sequence). The CDR3: CASSLEGGLNTEAFF. CDR3 bases: TGTGCCAGCAGCTTAGAGGGAGGATTGAACACTGAAGCTTTCTTT.

The rearrangement uses TRBV7-6 and TRBJ2-5; TRBD2 aligns across 12 bases. This CDR3 comprises 16 residues. After removal of 4 bases from V and 1 base from J, the junction contained 4 bases not matched to a gene. Germline V gene sequence: CDR1 SGHVS, CDR2 FNYEAQ. Here the CDR3 reads CASSSTSGGTQETQYF. CDR3 nucleotide sequence: TGTGCCAGCAGCTCGACTAGCGGGGGTACCCAAGAGACCCAGTACTTC.

The chain combines TRBV5-6 with TRBJ1-6, with a possible D match to TRBD1 (5 bases). The CDR3 has 14 residues. The V gene lost 5 bases and the J gene lost 10 bases, with 16 bases spanning the gap. In germline, CDR1 is SGHDT, CDR2 YYEEEE. CDR3 sequence: CASRFQGAGSPLHF. The CDR3 coding sequence is TGTGCCAGCAGGTTTCAGGGAGCCGGATCACCCCTCCACTTT.

The chain has TRBV4-1 and TRBJ1-6; D may be TRBD1 (6 bases). Germline assignment: CDR1 MGHRA and CDR2 YSYEKL. This CDR3 has 16 amino acids. V lost 0 bases and J 11 bases, leaving 17 bases between the germline ends. The CDR3 DNA follows: TGCGCCAGCAGCCAAGATCCCCCAGGGGCGTCGACACCCCTCCACTTT. Translating it yields CASSQDPPGASTPLHF.

This sequence joins TRBV25-1 and TRBJ2-5; a weak D match, TRBD1 (6 bases). Germline CDR1 reads MGHDK; CDR2 reads SYGVNS. V was shortened by 2 bases and J by 1 base, with 14 bases between the two germline ends. This CDR3 region has 16 residues. This chain's CDR3 is CASSEPLTGPQETQYF. DNA for the CDR3: TGTGCCAGCAGTGAACCCCTGACAGGTCCCCAAGAGACCCAGTACTTC.

This rearrangement joins TRBV4-1 to TRBJ2-7; 9 bases agree with TRBD1. The V segment lost 4 bases and the J segment 7 bases; nucleotides outside the gene matches: 11. The CDR3 covers 15 residues. Germline V gives CDR1 MGHRA, CDR2 YSYEKL. The CDR3, as DNA: TGCGCCAGCAGCCCGTCCCGGGACAGGGTAGAGGAGCAGTACTTC. It translates to CASSPSRDRVEEQYF.

A remark on this clone: An end of the junction does not agree with germline; a read error may underlie this. The same CDR3 also results from other DNA sequences found in this sample. V usage is TRBV5-6 and J usage is TRBJ1-5, with a possible D match to TRBD1 (6 bases). The germline V gene has CDR1 SGHDT and CDR2 YYEEEE. The CDR3 sequence is 16 residues long. CDR3 amino acids: CASSLGGTPSNQPQHF. The CDR3 DNA is TGCGCCAGCAGCCTTGGGGGGACACCTAGCAATCAGCCCCAGCATTTT. Supplemented by reference TRBV5-6 and TRBJ1-5, the full variable domain reads DAGVTQSPTHLIKTRGQQVTLRCSPKSGHDTVSWYQQALGQGPQFIFQYYEEEERQRGNFPDRFSGHQFPNYSSELNVNALLLGDSALYLCASSLGGTPSNQPQHFGDGTRLSIL.

This clone was found once. The V call is TRBV4-1, the J call TRBJ2-7, with 7 bases aligning to TRBD1. The CDR3 spans 15 residues. Germline assignment: CDR1 MGHRA and CDR2 YSYEKL. The V and J ends lost 1 base and 2 bases, in that order; junction bases with no gene match: 5. This CDR3 is CASSQASGTAYEQYF. CDR3 bases: TGCGCCAGCAGCCAAGCCTCCGGGACAGCCTACGAGCAGTACTTC.

V is TRBV29-1 and J is TRBJ2-1; 7 nucleotides agree with TRBD2. Germline assignment: CDR1 SQVTM and CDR2 ANQGSEA. V lost 3 bases and J lost 5; bases outside the gene matches: 4. The CDR3 spans 13 residues. As DNA, the CDR3 is TGCAGCGTTGATGGGGGAGGGAACAATGAGCAGTTCTTC. Protein product: CSVDGGGNNEQFF.

In DNA form, the CDR3 reads TGTGCCAGCAGCTTAGAGGAAGGGCAGGCGCCGGAGACCCAGTACTTC. Its translation: CASSLEEGQAPETQYF. The chain recombines TRBV7-9 with TRBJ2-5; the D is unclear. Germline V CDR1 and CDR2: SEHNR, FQNEAQ (reference sequence). The V and J ends lost 1 base and 5 bases respectively, with 17 bases between them. The CDR3 is 16 residues long.

The gene calls are TRBV6-5 and TRBJ1-1; D is perhaps TRBD1 (6 bases). Germline CDR1 MNHEY, CDR2 SVGAGI. CDR3 length: 16 residues. The V end was cut by 4 bases, the J end by 3 bases, with 18 bases between. The CDR3 is CASSFGRPSGDTEAFF. The CDR3 DNA reads TGTGCCAGCAGTTTTGGACGTCCCTCAGGGGACACTGAAGCTTTCTTT.

The rearrangement links TRBV4-3 to TRBJ1-2; D unclear. CDR1 LGHNA and CDR2 YSLEER come from the germline V gene. Trimming left V 3 bases short and J 2 bases short, with 10 bases between. This CDR3 has 14 amino acids. CDR3 sequence reads: CASSHQLGNYGYTF. As DNA, the CDR3 is TGCGCCAGCAGCCACCAGCTAGGGAACTATGGCTACACCTTC.

This clone occurred once. This chain joins TRBV15 and TRBJ2-3, with D possibly being TRBD2 (5 bases). The V gene lost 0 bases and the J gene lost 4 bases, with 11 bases spanning the gap. Germline CDR1 is LNHNV and CDR2 is YYDKDF (reference sequence). CDR3 length equals 15 residues. CDR3 in amino acids: CATSREDSFSDTQYF. DNA for the CDR3: TGTGCCACCAGCAGAGAGGACTCCTTCTCAGATACGCAGTATTTT.

The rearrangement links TRBV4-1 to TRBJ2-1, with 7 bases matching TRBD1. This CDR3 comprises 15 residues. Per germline, CDR1 MGHRA and CDR2 YSYEKL. With V trimmed by 2 bases and J by 4 bases, 5 bases remained unmatched. CDR3 region: CASSQLRDSYNEQFF. The CDR3 nucleotides read TGCGCCAGCAGCCAATTACGGGACAGTTACAATGAGCAGTTCTTC.

This sequence joins TRBV7-2 and TRBJ2-3; the match to TRBD2 covers 8 bases. Per the germline V gene, CDR1 is SGHTA and CDR2 is FQGNSA. V gave up 4 bases and J gave up 4 bases; unmatched junction bases: 10. This CDR3 is built from 16 residues. The CDR3 DNA is TGTGCCAGCAGCTACGGGCCGGGGGGGCTCGCAGATACGCAGTATTTT. It yields the protein CASSYGPGGLADTQYF. Based on the CDR3 plus reference TRBV7-2 and TRBJ2-3, the full variable domain is GAGVSQSPSNKVTEKGKDVELRCDPISGHTALYWYRQSLGQGLEFLIYFQGNSAPDKSGLPSDRFSAERTGGSVSTLTIQRTQQEDSAVYLCASSYGPGGLADTQYFGPGTRLTVL.

This sequence joins TRBV4-1 and TRBJ1-1, with 7 bases that match TRBD1. CDR1 and CDR2 from the germline V gene are MGHRA and YSYEKL. Losses at the gene ends were 0 bases for V and 2 bases for J; bases not matched to a gene: 9. The CDR3 length is 17 residues. CDR3 sequence: CASSQEPPGGGNTEAFF. For the CDR3, the DNA is TGCGCCAGCAGCCAAGAACCTCCAGGGGGAGGAAACACTGAAGCTTTCTTT.

This clone appeared a few times. The genes are TRBV29-1 and TRBJ2-7; 8 bases are a match to TRBD1. V shed 0 bases, J shed 3 bases, and the junction held 7 bases outside the gene matches. The V gene's germline CDR1 is SQVTM and CDR2 ANQGSEA. This CDR3 has 15 residues. In DNA, the CDR3 is TGCAGCGTTGAAGATTGGAACAGGGGGGTCTACGAGCAGTACTTC. Protein sequence: CSVEDWNRGVYEQYF.

Only a few counts were recorded for this clone. V gene TRBV7-9 combines with J gene TRBJ2-3, with D unclear. The CDR3 runs 13 residues. Trimming shortened V by 3 bases and J by 11 bases, and 15 bases separated the two germline ends. Germline assignment: CDR1 SEHNR and CDR2 FQNEAQ (reference sequence). The CDR3 region is CASSLPYEVGQYF. Written as DNA, the CDR3 is TGTGCCAGCAGCTTGCCCTACGAGGTGGGGCAGTATTTT.